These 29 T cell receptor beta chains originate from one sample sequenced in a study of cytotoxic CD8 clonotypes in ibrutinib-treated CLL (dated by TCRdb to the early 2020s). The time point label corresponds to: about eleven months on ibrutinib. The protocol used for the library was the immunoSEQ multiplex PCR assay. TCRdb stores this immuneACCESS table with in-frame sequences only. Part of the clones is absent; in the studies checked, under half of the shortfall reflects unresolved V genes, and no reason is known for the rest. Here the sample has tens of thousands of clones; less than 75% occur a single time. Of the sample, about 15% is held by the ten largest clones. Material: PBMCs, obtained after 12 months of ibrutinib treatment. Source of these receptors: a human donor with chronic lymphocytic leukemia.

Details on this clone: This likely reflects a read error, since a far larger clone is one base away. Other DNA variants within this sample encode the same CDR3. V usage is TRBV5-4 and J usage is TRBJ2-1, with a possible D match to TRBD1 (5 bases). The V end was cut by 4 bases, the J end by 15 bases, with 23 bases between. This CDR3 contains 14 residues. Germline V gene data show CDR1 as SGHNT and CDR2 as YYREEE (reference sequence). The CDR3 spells CASSQGAQVPLGFF. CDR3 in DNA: TGTGCCAGCAGCCAAGGGGCACAGGTGCCATTGGGGTTCTTC.

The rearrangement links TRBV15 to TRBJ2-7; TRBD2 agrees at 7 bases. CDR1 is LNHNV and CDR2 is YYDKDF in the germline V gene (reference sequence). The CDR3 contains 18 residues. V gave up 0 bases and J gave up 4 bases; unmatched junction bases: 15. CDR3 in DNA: TGTGCCACCAGCAGAGATCTTGGGGGAGGGCTCGTTAAATACGAGCAGTACTTC. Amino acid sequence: CATSRDLGGGLVKYEQYF.

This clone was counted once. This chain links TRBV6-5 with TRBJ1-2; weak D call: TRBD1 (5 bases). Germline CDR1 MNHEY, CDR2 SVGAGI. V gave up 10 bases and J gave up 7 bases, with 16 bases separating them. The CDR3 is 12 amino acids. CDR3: CANSLPGLGYTF. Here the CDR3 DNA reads TGTGCCAACTCTCTCCCGGGGCTTGGCTACACCTTC.

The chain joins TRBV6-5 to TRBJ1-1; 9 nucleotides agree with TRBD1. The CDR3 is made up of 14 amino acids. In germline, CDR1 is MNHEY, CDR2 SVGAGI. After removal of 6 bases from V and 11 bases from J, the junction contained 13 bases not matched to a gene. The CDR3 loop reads CASRETTGGYRAFF. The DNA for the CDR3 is TGTGCCAGCAGGGAAACGACAGGGGGGTACAGGGCTTTCTTT.

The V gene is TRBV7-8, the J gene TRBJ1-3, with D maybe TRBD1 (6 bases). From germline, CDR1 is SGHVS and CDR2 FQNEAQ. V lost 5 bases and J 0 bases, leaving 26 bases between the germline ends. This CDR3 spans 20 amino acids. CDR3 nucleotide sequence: TGTGCCAGCAGCCCACCTCCGGGACATTCAATGGGGGACTCTGGAAACACCATATATTTT. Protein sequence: CASSPPPGHSMGDSGNTIYF.

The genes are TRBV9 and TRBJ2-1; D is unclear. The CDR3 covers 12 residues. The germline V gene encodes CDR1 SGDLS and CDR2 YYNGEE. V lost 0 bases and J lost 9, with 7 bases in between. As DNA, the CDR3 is TGTGCCAGCAGCGTAGGTCGCGGTGAGCAGTTCTTC. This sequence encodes CASSVGRGEQFF.

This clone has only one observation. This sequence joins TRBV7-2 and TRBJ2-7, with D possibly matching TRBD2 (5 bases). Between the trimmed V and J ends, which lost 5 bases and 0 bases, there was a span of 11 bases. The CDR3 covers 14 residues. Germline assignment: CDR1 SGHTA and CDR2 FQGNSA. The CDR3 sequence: CASSASSGSYEQYF. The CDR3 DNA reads TGTGCCAGCAGCGCCTCCAGCGGCTCCTACGAGCAGTACTTC.

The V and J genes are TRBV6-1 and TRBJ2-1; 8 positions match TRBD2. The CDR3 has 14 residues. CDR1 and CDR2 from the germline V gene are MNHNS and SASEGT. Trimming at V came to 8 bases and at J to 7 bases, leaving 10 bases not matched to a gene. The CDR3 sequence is CASGGLAGWNEQFF. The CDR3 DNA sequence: TGTGCCAGCGGTGGGCTAGCGGGTTGGAATGAGCAGTTCTTC.

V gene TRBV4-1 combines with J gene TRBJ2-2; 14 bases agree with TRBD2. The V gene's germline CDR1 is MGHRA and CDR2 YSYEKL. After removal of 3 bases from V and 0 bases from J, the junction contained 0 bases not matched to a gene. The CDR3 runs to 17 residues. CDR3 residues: CASSQGLAGANTGELFF. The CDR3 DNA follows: TGCGCCAGCAGCCAGGGACTAGCGGGAGCGAACACCGGGGAGCTGTTTTTT.

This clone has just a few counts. This CDR3 is CASSSGVEQYV. CDR3 sequence (DNA): TGTGCCAGCAGTTCAGGGGTCGAGCAGTACGTC. The J gene is TRBJ2-7, the V gene TRBV6-1, with TRBD1 as a possible D gene (6 bases). Trimming pared 5 bases from V and 6 bases from J, leaving 8 bases between. The CDR3 runs 11 residues. Looked up from germline, CDR1 is MNHNS and CDR2 is SASEGT.

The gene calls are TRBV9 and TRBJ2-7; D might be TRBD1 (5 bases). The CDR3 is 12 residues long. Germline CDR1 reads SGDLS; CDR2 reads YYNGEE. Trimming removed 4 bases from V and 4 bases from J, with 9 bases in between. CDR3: CASSPDSYEQYF. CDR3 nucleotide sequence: TGTGCCAGCAGCCCAGACAGTTACGAGCAGTACTTC.

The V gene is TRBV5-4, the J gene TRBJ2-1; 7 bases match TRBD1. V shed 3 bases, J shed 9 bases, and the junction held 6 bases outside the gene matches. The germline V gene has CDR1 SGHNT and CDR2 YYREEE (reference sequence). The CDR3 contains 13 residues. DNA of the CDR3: TGTGCCAGCAGCTGGCTACAGGGGAGTGAGCAGTTCTTC. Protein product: CASSWLQGSEQFF.

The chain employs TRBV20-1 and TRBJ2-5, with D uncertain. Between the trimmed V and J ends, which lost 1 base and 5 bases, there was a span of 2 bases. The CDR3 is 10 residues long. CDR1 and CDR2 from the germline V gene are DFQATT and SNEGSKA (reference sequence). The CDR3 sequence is CSARVETQYF. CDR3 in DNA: TGCAGTGCTAGAGTGGAGACCCAGTACTTC.

CDR3 nucleotide sequence: TGTGCCAGTAGTACTACAGGGTTCGGTGGCTACACCTTC. Protein sequence: CASSTTGFGGYTF. This chain connects TRBV19 to TRBJ1-2; perhaps TRBD1 as D (6 bases). CDR1 and CDR2 (germline): LNHDA, SQIVND (reference sequence). Trimming shortened V by 4 bases and J by 7 bases, and 13 bases separated the two germline ends. This CDR3 is built from 13 residues. Complete variable domain (other parts from reference TRBV19 and TRBJ1-2): DGGITQSPKYLFRKEGQNVTLSCEQNLNHDAMYWYRQDPGQGLRLIYYSQIVNDFQKGDIAEGYSVSREKKESFPLTVTSAQKNPTAFYLCASSTTGFGGYTFGSGTRLTVV.

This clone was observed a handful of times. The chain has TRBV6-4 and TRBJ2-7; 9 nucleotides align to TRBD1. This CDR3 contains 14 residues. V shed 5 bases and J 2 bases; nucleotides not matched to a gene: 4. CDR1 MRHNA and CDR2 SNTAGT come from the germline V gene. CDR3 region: CASSPRDRAYEQYV. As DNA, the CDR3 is TGTGCCAGCAGTCCGAGGGACAGGGCCTACGAGCAGTACGTC.

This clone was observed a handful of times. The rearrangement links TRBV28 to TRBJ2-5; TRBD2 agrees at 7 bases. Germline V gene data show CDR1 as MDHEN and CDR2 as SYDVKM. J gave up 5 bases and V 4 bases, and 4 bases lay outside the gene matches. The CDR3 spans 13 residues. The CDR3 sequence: CASSWTSVETQYF. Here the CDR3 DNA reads TGTGCCAGCAGTTGGACTAGTGTGGAGACCCAGTACTTC.

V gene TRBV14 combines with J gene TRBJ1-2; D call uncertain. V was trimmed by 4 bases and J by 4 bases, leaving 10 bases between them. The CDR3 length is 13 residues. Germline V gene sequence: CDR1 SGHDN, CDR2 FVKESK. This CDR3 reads CASSRSGSYGYTF. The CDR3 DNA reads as TGTGCCAGCAGCCGGAGCGGCAGCTATGGCTACACCTTC.

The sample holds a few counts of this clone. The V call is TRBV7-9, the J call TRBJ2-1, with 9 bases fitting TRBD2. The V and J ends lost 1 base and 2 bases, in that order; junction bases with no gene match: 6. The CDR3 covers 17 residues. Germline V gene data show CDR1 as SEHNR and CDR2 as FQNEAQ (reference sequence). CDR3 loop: CASSLVSLAGTYNEQFF. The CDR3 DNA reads TGTGCCAGCAGCTTAGTCTCGCTAGCGGGGACCTACAATGAGCAGTTCTTC.

DNA of the CDR3: TGTGCCAGCAGTTTATGGCGGGGCTCGGACGAGCAGTACTTC. This translates into CASSLWRGSDEQYF. The V gene is TRBV28, the J gene TRBJ2-7, with D possibly being TRBD2 (6 bases). This CDR3 has 14 residues. Trimming took off 0 bases at V and 5 bases at J, with 11 bases between the two ends. The germline V gene has CDR1 MDHEN and CDR2 SYDVKM.

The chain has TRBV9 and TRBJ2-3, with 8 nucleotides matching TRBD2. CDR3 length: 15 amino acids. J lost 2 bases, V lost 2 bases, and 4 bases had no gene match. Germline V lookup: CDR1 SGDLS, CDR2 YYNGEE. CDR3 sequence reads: CASSVVSGITDTQYF. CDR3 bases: TGTGCCAGCAGCGTGGTTAGCGGGATCACAGATACGCAGTATTTT.

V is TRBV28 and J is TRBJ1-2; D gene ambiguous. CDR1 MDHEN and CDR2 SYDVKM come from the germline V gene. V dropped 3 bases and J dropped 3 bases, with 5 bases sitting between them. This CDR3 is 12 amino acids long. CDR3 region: CASSLGDYGYTF. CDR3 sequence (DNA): TGTGCCAGCAGTTTGGGAGACTATGGCTACACCTTC.

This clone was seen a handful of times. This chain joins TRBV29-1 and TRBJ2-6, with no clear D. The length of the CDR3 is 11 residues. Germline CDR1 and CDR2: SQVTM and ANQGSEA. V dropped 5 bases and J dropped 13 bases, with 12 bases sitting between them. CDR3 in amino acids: CSVLSAEVLTF. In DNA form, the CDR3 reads TGCAGCGTTCTTTCTGCGGAAGTCCTGACTTTC.

DNA of the CDR3: TGTGCCAGCGGTCGGGGCCCGGCTGGCTACACCTTC. It yields the protein CASGRGPAGYTF. The chain has TRBV27 and TRBJ1-2, with a possible D match to TRBD1 (5 bases). V lost 8 bases and J 7 bases, leaving 14 bases between the germline ends. There are 12 residues in the CDR3. In germline, CDR1 is MNHEY, CDR2 SMNVEV (reference sequence).

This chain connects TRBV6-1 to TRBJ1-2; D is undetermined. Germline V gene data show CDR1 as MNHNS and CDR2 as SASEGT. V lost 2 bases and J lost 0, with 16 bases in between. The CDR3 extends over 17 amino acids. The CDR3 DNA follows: TGTGCCAGCAGTGAATTTGTGGTGGGCTTGACTAACTATGGCTACACCTTC. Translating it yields CASSEFVVGLTNYGYTF.

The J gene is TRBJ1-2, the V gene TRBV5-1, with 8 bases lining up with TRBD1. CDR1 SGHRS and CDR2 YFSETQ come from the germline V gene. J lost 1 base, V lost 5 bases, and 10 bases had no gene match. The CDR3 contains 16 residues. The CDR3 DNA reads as TGCGCCAGCAGACTCGCCGGACAGGGTGGTAACTATGGCTACACCTTC. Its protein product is CASRLAGQGGNYGYTF.

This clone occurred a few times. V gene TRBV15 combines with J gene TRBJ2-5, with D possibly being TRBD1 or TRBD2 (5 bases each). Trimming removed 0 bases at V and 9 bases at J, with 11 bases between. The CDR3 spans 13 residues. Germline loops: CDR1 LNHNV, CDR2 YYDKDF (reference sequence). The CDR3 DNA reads TGTGCCACCAGCAGAGAACCCCTGGGGGCCCAGTACTTC. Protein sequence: CATSREPLGAQYF.

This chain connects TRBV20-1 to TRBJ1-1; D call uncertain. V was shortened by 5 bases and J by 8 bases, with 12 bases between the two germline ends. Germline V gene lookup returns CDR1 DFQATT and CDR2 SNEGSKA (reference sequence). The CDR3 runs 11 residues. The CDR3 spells CSAQRTAEAFF. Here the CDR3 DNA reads TGCAGTGCTCAGCGGACGGCCGAAGCTTTCTTT.

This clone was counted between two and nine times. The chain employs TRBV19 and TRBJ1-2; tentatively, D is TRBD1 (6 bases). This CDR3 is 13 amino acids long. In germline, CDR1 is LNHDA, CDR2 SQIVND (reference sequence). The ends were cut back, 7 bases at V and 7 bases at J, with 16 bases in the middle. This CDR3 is CASTLTGLFGYTF. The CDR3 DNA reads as TGTGCCAGTACCCTGACAGGACTTTTTGGCTACACCTTC.

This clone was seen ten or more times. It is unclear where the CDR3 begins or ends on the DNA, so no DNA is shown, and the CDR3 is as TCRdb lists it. CDR3 sequence: CASTQGVGRVAQGNEKLFF. The chain links TRBV21-1 to TRBJ1-4; the table calls TRBD1, which could not be checked here. TRBV21-1 is classified as a pseudogene. Including both end residues, the CDR3 is 19 amino acids long.